The present T cell receptor beta chain was sequenced within a study of blood T cell repertoires in COVID-19. Under the authors' procedure: Nucleated cell counts were estimated from reference gene primer amplification. TCRdb's table, derived via immunoSEQ multiplex PCR, lists solely in-frame clones and lacks some. V and J calls and clone size are given by that table; D and trimming were obtained from the DNA. The data show fewer than 150,000 clones, roughly 90% seen once. With V trimmed by 2 bases and J by 7 bases, 2 bases remained unmatched. The CDR3 length is 15 residues. Germline CDR1 reads SGDLS; CDR2 reads YYNGEE.

The clonotype was recovered from a man aged 50 to 60 with active or convalescent COVID-19. Sequenced sample: peripheral blood. This sequence joins TRBV9 and TRBJ2-1, with 14 bases lining up with TRBD2. The CDR3 DNA is TGTGCCAGCAGCGTGGGGACTAGCGGGAGTAATGAGCAGTTCTTC. It codes for CASSVGTSGSNEQFF.